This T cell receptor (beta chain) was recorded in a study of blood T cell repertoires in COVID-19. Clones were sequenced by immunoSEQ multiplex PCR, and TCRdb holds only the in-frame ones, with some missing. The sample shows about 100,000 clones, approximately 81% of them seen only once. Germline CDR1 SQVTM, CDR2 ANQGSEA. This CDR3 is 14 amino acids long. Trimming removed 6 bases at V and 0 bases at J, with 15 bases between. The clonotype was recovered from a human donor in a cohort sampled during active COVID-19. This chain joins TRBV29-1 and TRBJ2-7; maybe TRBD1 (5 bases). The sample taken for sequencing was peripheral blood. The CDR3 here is CSVREQAYSYEQYF. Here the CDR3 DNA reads TGCAGCGTCAGGGAACAGGCCTACTCCTACGAGCAGTACTTC.